The subject of this entry is one TCR beta chain. Its antigen has not been determined. No qualities accompany the bases; no much larger clone lies one base away. These data are taken from a study of response to subunit inactivated influenza vaccine (dated by TCRdb to 2017 to 2018). As for the study more broadly: Deep quantitative T cell receptor repertoire profiling was used in the study to track responses to a trivalent subunit inactivated influenza vaccine. Broader findings and caveats from the paper: It was suggested by the authors that each seasonal influenza vaccination may recruit only a limited number of new T cells.

V is shortened by 6 bases, J by 3 bases, and the region joining them spans 13 bases. CDR1 and CDR2, looked up from the germline V gene, are ENHRY and SYGVKD. The CDR3 runs 14 residues from the cysteine to the phenylalanine. Only the CDR3 part of the read is kept: 42 bases, read in frame from the first base. To prepare the library, RT-PCR was applied. Sequencer: Illumina HiSeq 2500. TCRdb reran the public reads through fastp at Q25 and MiXCR, keeping productive beta chains. Records with the same CDR3 protein are collapsed into one entry carrying the most frequent genes and DNA. In all, the sample holds 490,000 or so distinct CDR3 sequences, and about 8% of those were seen once. The ten largest clones take up 10% to 15% of the sample.

Recombination joined TRBV10-3 with TRBJ2-3; a tentative D match to TRBD1 spans 6 bases. The source is a man aged 45-69 years who received an inactivated influenza vaccine. Donor details come from another sample of the same person, matched by shared clones. Source: PBMCs from blood, taken 23 months after vaccination. The nucleotide sequence is given as TGTGCCATCAGACAGGGCAGCGGAACAGATACGCAGTATTTT. Its translation is CAIRQGSGTDTQYF.